This TCR beta chain was captured by sequencing in a study of vaccination and CD4 T cells after COVID-19. Researchers used the Oncomine TCR Beta short-read assay to sequence DNA from cultured CD4+ T cells. TCRdb reanalysed the PCR reads using MiXCR and keeps one entry per CDR3 protein. The data hold fewer than 7,000 distinct CDR3 sequences, with 40% to 45% observed a single time. Turning to this clonotype: What it binds is not known.

Treatment reported: approximately nine-day PBMC culture with coronavirus spike peptide pools or control peptides (ViraFEST assay). Collection of the unexposed donor's CD4+ T cells took place before the COVID-19 pandemic (2011-2018). Expanded clonotypes were found by TCR sequencing after peptide-pool stimulation (ViraFEST). This CDR3 contains 12 residues. V dropped 3 bases and J dropped 3 bases, with 5 bases sitting between them. Germline V CDR1 and CDR2: MDHEN, SYDVKM. The TCR comes from a human donor in good health. The rearrangement uses TRBV28 and TRBJ1-2; D gene unclear. Sequencing was done on a sample of CD4+ T cells from blood, cultured in vitro. The CDR3 DNA sequence: TGTGCCAGCAGTTTTATGGACTATGGCTACACCTTC. It yields the protein CASSFMDYGYTF.